Below are 26 T cell receptor beta chains sequenced from a single sample in a study of T cell repertoires in cytomegalovirus infection (dated by TCRdb to between 2018 and 2021). The sample was run on an Illumina HiSeq 1500. Through fastp at Q25 and MiXCR, TCRdb rebuilt clones from the public reads, retaining in-frame beta chains. Every distinct CDR3 protein forms one entry, paired with its most common genes and DNA. The sample records roughly 300,000 distinct CDR3 sequences, roughly 25% of which are singletons. The leading ten clones occupy about 14% of the sample. Material: PBMCs. Receptors originate from a human donor in good health (CMV status not recorded). Some clones in this sample may be carry-over from other donors' samples.

The chain links TRBV7-3 to TRBJ2-3; no clear D. Germline assignment: CDR1 SGHTA and CDR2 FQGTGA. The CDR3 spans 14 residues. The V and J ends lost 5 bases and 1 base respectively, with 10 bases between them. The CDR3 bases are TGTGCCAGCAGCGTAGTCCAGGGCACAGATACGCAGTATTTT. Its translation is CASSVVQGTDTQYF.

This chain links TRBV7-2 with TRBJ1-1; D is unresolved. The CDR3 has 11 residues. Trimming removed 1 base at V and 11 bases at J, with 8 bases between. Looked up from germline, CDR1 is SGHTA and CDR2 is FQGNSA. CDR3 region: CASSLGVWAFF. For the CDR3, the DNA is TGTGCCAGCAGCTTAGGGGTGTGGGCTTTCTTT.

CDR3 nucleotides: TGTGCCAGCAGTGACAGGGGGTCCGGGGAGCTGTTTTTT. It specifies CASSDRGSGELFF. J is TRBJ2-2 and V is TRBV2; 7 bases fit TRBD1. The V segment lost 3 bases and the J segment 6 bases; nucleotides outside the gene matches: 1. This CDR3 comprises 13 residues. Germline V gives CDR1 SNHLY, CDR2 FYNNEI. Supplemented by reference TRBV2 and TRBJ2-2, the full variable domain reads EPEVTQTPSHQVTQMGQEVILRCVPISNHLYFYWYRQILGQKVEFLVSFYNNEISEKSEIFDDQFSVERPDGSNFTLKIRSTKLEDSAMYFCASSDRGSGELFFGEGSRLTVL.

At least ten counts were recorded for this clonotype. This sequence joins TRBV11-3 and TRBJ2-4; D gene ambiguous. Trimming removed 1 base from V and 3 bases from J, with 7 bases in between. The CDR3 consists of 14 residues. Per the germline V gene, CDR1 is SGHNT and CDR2 is YENEEA. As DNA, the CDR3 is TGTGCCAGCAGCTTAGTACTGGGCAAAAACATTCAGTACTTC. Translating it yields CASSLVLGKNIQYF.

V gene TRBV20-1 combines with J gene TRBJ1-5; no firm D call. Trimming shortened V by 3 bases and J by 5 bases, and 11 bases separated the two germline ends. The CDR3 loop spans 13 amino acids. Germline lookup yields CDR1 DFQATT and CDR2 SNEGSKA (reference sequence). The chain's CDR3 is CSASSSGDQPQHF. The CDR3 DNA reads as TGCAGTGCTAGTTCCTCCGGGGATCAGCCCCAGCATTTT.

The rearrangement uses TRBV19 and TRBJ1-5; maybe TRBD1 (5 bases). Germline V gene lookup returns CDR1 LNHDA and CDR2 SQIVND (reference sequence). The CDR3 totals 15 residues. V was pared by 6 bases and J by 3 bases, with 15 bases between. For the CDR3, the DNA is TGTGCCAGTAGGAGTCGTTCAGGGTACAATCAGCCCCAGCATTTT. Amino acid sequence: CASRSRSGYNQPQHF.

The V gene is TRBV28, the J gene TRBJ2-4, with D perhaps TRBD2 (5 bases). V was pared by 2 bases and J by 13 bases, with 12 bases between. The CDR3 is made up of 12 amino acids. CDR1 and CDR2 from the germline V gene are MDHEN and SYDVKM. The CDR3 sequence: CASSLTDYRQYF. The CDR3 DNA sequence: TGTGCCAGCAGTTTAACCGACTACCGACAGTACTTC.

This clonotype was observed many times. The chain carries TRBV7-2 and TRBJ2-5; 7 nucleotides line up with TRBD2. The length of the CDR3 is 15 residues. V dropped 0 bases and J dropped 5; count of bases not matched to a gene: 6. The germline CDR1 and CDR2 sequences are SGHTA and FQGNSA. The CDR3 sequence is CASSLAGDGGETQYF. The CDR3 DNA sequence: TGTGCCAGCAGCTTAGCGGGGGACGGGGGGGAGACCCAGTACTTC.

This clonotype was observed at least ten times. This sequence joins TRBV7-9 and TRBJ2-3, with 9 nucleotides matching TRBD1. The germline CDR1 and CDR2 sequences are SEHNR and FQNEAQ (reference sequence). J lost 3 bases, V lost 5 bases, and 6 bases had no gene match. The CDR3 runs 15 residues. CDR3 sequence (DNA): TGTGCCAGCAGCGCGAGACAGGGGGAGACAGATACGCAGTATTTT. This encodes CASSARQGETDTQYF.

Regarding this clonotype: Being one base from a much bigger clone, this may be a read error. This chain links TRBV7-1 with TRBJ1-5; D might be TRBD1 (5 bases). TRBV7-1 is filed as an ORF, its function uncertain. Trimming stripped 1 base from V and 1 base from J, with 11 bases between. The CDR3 totals 16 residues. CDR3 loop: CASSSGGWRSNQPQHF. CDR3 nucleotide sequence: TGTGCCAGCAGCTCAGGGGGCTGGCGGAGCAATCAGCCCCAGCATTTT.

The chain recombines TRBV19 with TRBJ2-2, with D hard to call. This CDR3 is built from 14 residues. In germline, CDR1 is LNHDA, CDR2 SQIVND (reference sequence). V dropped 5 bases and J dropped 1 base, with 8 bases sitting between them. The DNA for the CDR3 is TGTGCCAGTAGTCGGGCGATGAACACCGGGGAGCTGTTTTTT. Its translation is CASSRAMNTGELFF. Using reference TRBV19 and TRBJ2-2 for the parts outside the CDR3, the full variable domain is DGGITQSPKYLFRKEGQNVTLSCEQNLNHDAMYWYRQDPGQGLRLIYYSQIVNDFQKGDIAEGYSVSREKKESFPLTVTSAQKNPTAFYLCASSRAMNTGELFFGEGSRLTVL.

The chain uses TRBV6-2 or TRBV6-3 and TRBJ1-2, with 7 bases aligning to TRBD1. The length of the CDR3 is 14 residues. Trimming at V came to 2 bases and at J to 6 bases, leaving 6 bases not matched to a gene. CDR1 and CDR2 from the germline V gene are MNHEY and SVGEGT. The chain's CDR3 is CASSYRDSGDGYTF. The CDR3 bases are TGTGCCAGCAGTTACCGGGACAGTGGAGATGGCTACACCTTC.

The rearrangement uses TRBV20-1 and TRBJ2-3; 9 bases match TRBD1. The junction had 4 bases not matched to a gene; V was cut back by 6 bases and J by 0 bases. Per the germline V gene, CDR1 is DFQATT and CDR2 is SNEGSKA (reference sequence). This CDR3 contains 14 residues. Written as DNA, the CDR3 is TGCAGTGCGAAAGACAGGGGGAGCACAGATACGCAGTATTTT. Its translation is CSAKDRGSTDTQYF.

At least ten counts were recorded for this clonotype. The genes are TRBV7-9 and TRBJ2-3; 8 nucleotides match TRBD2. V lost 5 bases to trimming and J lost 5 bases; unmatched junction nucleotides: 3. The CDR3 totals 13 residues. The germline V gene has CDR1 SEHNR and CDR2 FQNEAQ (reference sequence). CDR3 in amino acids: CASSQTSVDTQYF. CDR3 nucleotides: TGTGCCAGCAGCCAGACTAGCGTAGATACGCAGTATTTT. The entire variable domain, with the rest obtained from reference TRBV7-9 and TRBJ2-3, is as follows: DTGVSQNPRHKITKRGQNVTFRCDPISEHNRLYWYRQTLGQGPEFLTYFQNEAQLEKSRLLSDRFSAERPKGSFSTLEIQRTEQGDSAMYLCASSQTSVDTQYFGPGTRLTVL.

This clonotype was seen ten or more times. The CDR3 coding sequence is TGCGCCAGCAGCTTGGCAGGGGAGAATTACAATGAGCAGTTCTTC. It specifies CASSLAGENYNEQFF. This sequence joins TRBV5-1 and TRBJ2-1, with a possible D match to TRBD1 (6 bases). The V end lost 0 bases, the J end lost 4 bases, and 11 bases lay between the germline ends. The germline V gene has CDR1 SGHRS and CDR2 YFSETQ. The CDR3 totals 15 residues.

The chain links TRBV20-1 to TRBJ2-7; 8 bases are shared with TRBD1. The ends lost 0 bases at V and 3 bases at J; junction bases unmatched: 10. The length of the CDR3 is 16 residues. CDR1 DFQATT and CDR2 SNEGSKA come from the germline V gene (reference sequence). CDR3 loop: CSARDQVRQGYYEQYF. CDR3 sequence (DNA): TGCAGTGCTAGAGATCAGGTGCGACAGGGGTACTACGAGCAGTACTTC.

J is TRBJ1-1 and V is TRBV5-6; no firm D call. The germline V and J ends were trimmed by 0 bases and 7 bases, with 4 bases remaining between them. Germline CDR1 and CDR2: SGHDT and YYEEEE. The CDR3 covers 11 residues. The CDR3 coding sequence is TGTGCCAGCAGCTTGGATGATGAAGCTTTCTTT. It translates to CASSLDDEAFF. The complete variable domain, with remaining parts taken from reference TRBV5-6 and TRBJ1-1, reads DAGVTQSPTHLIKTRGQQVTLRCSPKSGHDTVSWYQQALGQGPQFIFQYYEEEERQRGNFPDRFSGHQFPNYSSELNVNALLLGDSALYLCASSLDDEAFFGQGTRLTVV.

The CDR3 DNA sequence: TGTGCCAGCAGCGAAACGGCGGGCTCCTACAATGAGCAGTTCTTC. It is translated as CASSETAGSYNEQFF. The chain joins TRBV2 to TRBJ2-1, with a weak D call TRBD2 (5 bases). Germline V gene lookup returns CDR1 SNHLY and CDR2 FYNNEI. The germline V and J ends were trimmed by 6 bases and 0 bases, with 12 bases remaining between them. The CDR3 is 15 amino acids.

This clonotype was recorded a few times. The rearrangement uses TRBV7-2 and TRBJ2-5; the D is unclear. Trimming pared 5 bases from V and 5 bases from J, leaving 9 bases between. Germline-derived CDR1 and CDR2 are SGHTA and FQGNSA. This CDR3 has 12 residues. CDR3 protein: CASSAWKETQYF. In DNA form, the CDR3 reads TGTGCCAGCAGCGCGTGGAAGGAGACCCAGTACTTC.

Ten or more counts support this clonotype. The V and J genes are TRBV7-2 and TRBJ2-7; 8 bases are shared with TRBD2. Germline CDR1 SGHTA, CDR2 FQGNSA. The CDR3 consists of 14 residues. J lost 3 bases, V lost 6 bases, and 7 bases had no gene match. CDR3 protein: CASSIAGNLYEQYF. The CDR3 nucleotides read TGTGCCAGCAGTATAGCGGGGAACCTCTACGAGCAGTACTTC.

In this sample, this clonotype turned up a few times. The CDR3 sequence is CSVSGGQGTEAFF. DNA for the CDR3: TGCAGTGTATCTGGAGGACAGGGCACTGAAGCTTTCTTT. The J gene is TRBJ1-1, the V gene TRBV20-1; TRBD1 matches 8 bases. This CDR3 has 13 amino acids. The V segment lost 7 bases and the J segment 4 bases; nucleotides outside the gene matches: 8. CDR1 is DFQATT, CDR2 SNEGSKA, per germline (reference sequence).

The V call is TRBV7-2, the J call TRBJ2-1, with D possibly matching TRBD2 (5 bases). The CDR3 length is 15 residues. From germline, CDR1 is SGHTA and CDR2 FQGNSA. Deletions cut 3 bases from V and 7 bases from J, with 16 bases between. CDR3: CASSLANGMVNEQFF. CDR3 bases: TGTGCCAGCAGCTTGGCTAACGGGATGGTTAATGAGCAGTTCTTC.

This clonotype was detected ten times or more. This chain connects TRBV7-2 to TRBJ2-7, with D possibly TRBD2 on 5 matching bases. The germline V gene has CDR1 SGHTA and CDR2 FQGNSA. Trimming removed 5 bases at V and 4 bases at J, with 21 bases between. The CDR3 runs to 16 residues. The CDR3 DNA is TGTGCCAGCAGCCCTTTAGGCGGGCTCGGTCTTTACGAGCAGTACTTC. Protein sequence: CASSPLGGLGLYEQYF.

The rearrangement links TRBV3-1 to TRBJ2-3; 14 bases match TRBD2. CDR1 LGHDT and CDR2 YNNKEL come from the germline V gene (reference sequence). The V and J ends lost 5 bases and 1 base, in that order; junction bases with no gene match: 5. The CDR3 covers 17 residues. This CDR3 reads CASSKTSGGAGTDTQYF. The CDR3 DNA reads as TGTGCCAGCAGCAAGACTAGCGGGGGGGCCGGCACAGATACGCAGTATTTT.

The chain uses TRBV19 and TRBJ2-3; TRBD2 aligns across 9 bases. Germline CDR1 LNHDA, CDR2 SQIVND (reference sequence). The CDR3 consists of 16 residues. The ends lost 3 bases at V and 1 base at J; junction bases unmatched: 5. CDR3 loop: CASSILASGGTDTQYF. CDR3 nucleotide sequence: TGTGCCAGTAGTATTTTGGCTAGCGGGGGCACAGATACGCAGTATTTT.

V and J are TRBV7-9 and TRBJ2-1; D is possibly TRBD2 (6 bases). The V and J ends lost 0 bases and 8 bases respectively, with 8 bases between them. CDR3 length: 13 residues. The germline CDR1 and CDR2 sequences are SEHNR and FQNEAQ (reference sequence). CDR3 coding DNA: TGTGCCAGCAGCTTAGCGCGGGGCGATGAGCAGTTCTTC. It yields the protein CASSLARGDEQFF.